Below, 16 T cell receptor beta chains from the same sample are listed, as sequenced in a study of shared clonotypes between healthy human individuals. Selected positively for CCR7 and CD45RO-negative, naive CD8 cells excluded terminally differentiated effector memory CD45RA+ cells. Method: immunoSEQ multiplex PCR; TCRdb's copy keeps in-frame clones and lacks some. This sample has about 2,200,000 clones, with about 92% found just once. The material sequenced was naive CD8+ T cells from PBMCs. The source is a man aged 18 to 30 in good health. Some clones in this sample may be carry-over from other donors' samples.

This clone was recorded once. The rearrangement uses TRBV9 and TRBJ2-1; 7 positions agree with TRBD1. After removal of 3 bases from V and 13 bases from J, the junction contained 10 bases not matched to a gene. This CDR3 comprises 13 residues. Germline-derived CDR1 and CDR2 are SGDLS and YYNGEE. CDR3 sequence: CASSASDGTAQFF. In DNA, the CDR3 is TGTGCCAGCAGCGCGTCCGACGGGACAGCTCAGTTCTTC.

This chain connects TRBV6-6 to TRBJ2-7; tentative D call: TRBD2 (6 bases). V was shortened by 7 bases and J by 7 bases, with 11 bases between the two germline ends. CDR3 length: 11 residues. Germline CDR1 MNHNY, CDR2 SVGAGI (reference sequence). CDR3 protein: CASKTEGEQYF. The CDR3 DNA reads as TGTGCCAGCAAGACGGAGGGGGAGCAGTACTTC.

The chain joins TRBV11-2 to TRBJ1-1; D not certain. With 0 bases removed from V and 3 bases from J, the gap between germline ends came to 11 bases. The length of the CDR3 is 15 residues. Germline assignment: CDR1 SGHAT and CDR2 FQNNGV. The CDR3 DNA sequence: TGTGCCAGCAGCTTAGACTCCGCCGGATACACTGAAGCTTTCTTT. It yields the protein CASSLDSAGYTEAFF.

The chain combines TRBV13 with TRBJ2-1, with D hard to call. The ends were cut back, 5 bases at V and 6 bases at J, with 14 bases in the middle. Germline CDR1 is PRHDT and CDR2 is FYEKMQ (reference sequence). The CDR3 spans 14 residues. This CDR3 is CASSPIGRSNEQFF. DNA of the CDR3: TGTGCCAGCAGCCCCATCGGGCGTTCCAATGAGCAGTTCTTC. The full variable domain, with the rest looked up from reference TRBV13 and TRBJ2-1, is AAGVIQSPRHLIKEKRETATLKCYPIPRHDTVYWYQQGPGQDPQFLISFYEKMQSDKGSIPDRFSAQQFSDYHSELNMSSLELGDSALYFCASSPIGRSNEQFFGPGTRLTVL.

The V call is TRBV5-5, the J call TRBJ2-2; possibly TRBD1 or TRBD2 for D (5 bases each). Trimming stripped 4 bases from V and 3 bases from J, with 10 bases between. The CDR3 extends over 14 amino acids. CDR1 is SGHKS, CDR2 YYEKEE, per germline (reference sequence). The CDR3 protein is CASSPRGDTGELFF. The CDR3 bases are TGTGCCAGCAGCCCGAGGGGCGACACCGGGGAGCTGTTTTTT.

This clone was seen a handful of times. The chain combines TRBV30 with TRBJ2-7; D unclear. The germline V gene encodes CDR1 GTSNPN and CDR2 SVGIG (reference sequence). The CDR3 extends over 14 amino acids. V was clipped by 2 bases and J by 0 bases, with 11 bases between them. This chain's CDR3 is CAWSRLEYSYEQYF. The CDR3 coding sequence is TGTGCCTGGAGTAGGCTAGAATACTCCTACGAGCAGTACTTC. Full variable domain (rest looked up from reference TRBV30 and TRBJ2-7): SQTIHQWPATLVQPVGSPLSLECTVEGTSNPNLYWYRQAAGRGLQLLFYSVGIGQISSEVPQNLSASRPQDRQFILSSKKLLLSDSGFYLCAWSRLEYSYEQYFGPGTRLTVT.

This rearrangement joins TRBV19 to TRBJ2-7, with 10 positions matching TRBD1. CDR1 is LNHDA and CDR2 is SQIVND in the germline V gene (reference sequence). Losses at the gene ends were 9 bases for V and 5 bases for J; bases not matched to a gene: 7. This CDR3 contains 13 residues. In DNA form, the CDR3 reads TGTGCCAGCAGACAGGGGGCGGGGGACGAGCAGTACTTC. Translation: CASRQGAGDEQYF.

For this clone: The sample carries other DNA sequences with the same CDR3. This sequence joins TRBV9 and TRBJ1-5; TRBD1 matches at 7 bases. Germline CDR1 SGDLS, CDR2 YYNGEE. The CDR3 spans 15 residues. V lost 0 bases, J lost 7 bases, and 7 bases stayed unmatched. The CDR3 DNA reads as TGTGCCAGCAGCGTAGGAGGGGGCAGGGGGCAGCCCCAGCATTTT. Translation gives CASSVGGGRGQPQHF.

Worth noting for this clone: Other nucleotide sequences in the sample specify the same CDR3. The chain carries TRBV9 and TRBJ1-1; D gene ambiguous. Trimming stripped 0 bases from V and 1 base from J, with 4 bases between. Germline CDR1 is SGDLS and CDR2 is YYNGEE. CDR3 length: 13 amino acids. The CDR3 bases are TGTGCCAGCAGCGTAGACAAGAACACTGAAGCTTTCTTT. Amino acid sequence: CASSVDKNTEAFF.

The rearrangement uses TRBV15 and TRBJ1-4; possible D gene TRBD1, 6 bases. The CDR3 sequence is 15 residues long. Germline CDR1 and CDR2: LNHNV and YYDKDF (reference sequence). V was trimmed by 8 bases and J by 9 bases, leaving 22 bases between them. The CDR3 DNA reads TGTGCCACCTCTGAAGGGGGGGCGATCCTTAAAAAACTGTTTTTT. It specifies CATSEGGAILKKLFF.

Written as DNA, the CDR3 is TGTGCCAGCAGCCTCGAGAGGACGGCCGGGGTGTATTTT. Translation gives CASSLERTAGVYF. The chain links TRBV6-6 to TRBJ1-3, with D uncertain. Trimming took 6 bases from V and 16 from J, leaving 22 bases between them. Germline CDR1 MNHNY, CDR2 SVGAGI (reference sequence). The CDR3 has 13 residues.

J is TRBJ2-2 and V is TRBV7-2; 9 nucleotides line up with TRBD2. The CDR3 contains 16 residues. The J segment lost 1 base and the V segment lost 4 bases, leaving 4 bases of the junction unmatched. From germline, CDR1 is SGHTA and CDR2 FQGNSA. The CDR3 loop is CASSSYSGGNTGELFF. In DNA form, the CDR3 reads TGTGCCAGCAGCTCCTATAGCGGGGGGAACACCGGGGAGCTGTTTTTT.

The chain recombines TRBV4-3 with TRBJ2-1; the match to TRBD2 covers 13 bases. The CDR3 has 19 residues. The germline V gene has CDR1 LGHNA and CDR2 YSLEER. Losses at the gene ends were 2 bases for V and 6 bases for J; bases not matched to a gene: 13. The CDR3 is CASSQTSGRAPSRVNEQFF. The CDR3 bases are TGCGCCAGCAGCCAAACTAGCGGGAGGGCCCCGAGTAGGGTCAATGAGCAGTTCTTC.

Details on this clone: Additional DNA sequences in this sample encode the identical CDR3. The chain has TRBV4-1 and TRBJ2-7; D gene uncertain. The V and J ends lost 1 base and 1 base respectively, with 8 bases between them. In germline, CDR1 is MGHRA, CDR2 YSYEKL. The CDR3 is 14 residues long. The chain's CDR3 is CASSQVGVSYEQYF. The CDR3, as DNA: TGCGCCAGCAGCCAAGTAGGAGTTTCCTACGAGCAGTACTTC.

The V and J genes are TRBV5-1 and TRBJ2-2; 9 bases align to TRBD1. Trimming took 7 bases from V and 5 from J; bases not matched to a gene: 6. This CDR3 comprises 14 residues. CDR1 and CDR2 (germline): SGHRS, YFSETQ. CDR3 amino acids: CASGGTGRTGELFF. The DNA of the CDR3 is TGCGCCAGCGGCGGGACAGGGAGGACCGGGGAGCTGTTTTTT.

The V gene is TRBV15, the J gene TRBJ2-7; 7 bases fit TRBD1. Germline V gives CDR1 LNHNV, CDR2 YYDKDF (reference sequence). The CDR3 runs 15 residues. With V trimmed by 4 bases and J by 1 base, 7 bases remained unmatched. The CDR3 sequence is CATSTHPGQSYEQYF. CDR3 DNA: TGTGCCACCAGCACCCATCCGGGACAGTCCTACGAGCAGTACTTC.